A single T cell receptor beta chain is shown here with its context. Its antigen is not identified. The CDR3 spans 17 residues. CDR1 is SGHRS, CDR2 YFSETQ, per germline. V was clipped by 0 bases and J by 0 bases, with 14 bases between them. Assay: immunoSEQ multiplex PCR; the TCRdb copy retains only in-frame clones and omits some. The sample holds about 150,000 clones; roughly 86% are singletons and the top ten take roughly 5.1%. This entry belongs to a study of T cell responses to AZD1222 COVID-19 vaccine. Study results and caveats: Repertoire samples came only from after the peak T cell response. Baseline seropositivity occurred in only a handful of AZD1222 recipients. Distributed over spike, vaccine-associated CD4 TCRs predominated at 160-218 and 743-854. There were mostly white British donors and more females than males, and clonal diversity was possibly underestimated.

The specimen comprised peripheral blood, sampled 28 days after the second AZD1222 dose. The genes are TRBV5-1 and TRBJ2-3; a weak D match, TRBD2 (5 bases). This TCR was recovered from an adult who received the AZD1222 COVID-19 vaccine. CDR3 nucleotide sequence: TGCGCCAGCAGCTTGGGGATTTTGGGAGCTAGCACAGATACGCAGTATTTT. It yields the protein CASSLGILGASTDTQYF.